Presented here are 8 T cell receptor beta chains from one specimen sequenced in a study of cytomegalovirus exposure and HLA in healthy donors (dated by TCRdb to 2015 to 2018). Library generation was performed with the immunoSEQ multiplex PCR assay. The multiplex PCR relied on a mix of 60 forward primers for TCR Vbeta segments and 13 reverse primers for TCR Jbeta segments. Drawn from immuneACCESS, this table holds only the in-frame rearrangements with V and J called that TCRdb kept. Clones are partly lost; checked studies trace under half to an unresolved V gene and leave the rest unexplained. Present in this sample are under 150,000 clones, around 85% of which were seen just once. The ten largest account for over 1.5% of the sample. The sample consisted of PBMCs. The source is a boy younger than 18 in good health and CMV-seronegative.

The chain carries TRBV15 and TRBJ1-5, with D perhaps matching TRBD1 (6 bases). The CDR3 is 15 amino acids. Trimming took 0 bases from V and 7 from J, leaving 13 bases between them. CDR1 is LNHNV, CDR2 YYDKDF, per germline (reference sequence). CDR3 in amino acids: CATSRDAGAGQPQHF. CDR3 DNA: TGTGCCACCAGCAGAGATGCGGGGGCAGGGCAGCCCCAGCATTTT.

The chain uses TRBV5-1 and TRBJ2-1; 8 bases fit TRBD2. This CDR3 has 17 amino acids. V gave up 1 base and J gave up 4 bases; unmatched junction bases: 10. Looked up from germline, CDR1 is SGHRS and CDR2 is YFSETQ. The CDR3 region has the DNA TGCGCCAGCAGCTTGTTGGTAGCGGGGCGGCGATACAATGAGCAGTTCTTC. As protein: CASSLLVAGRRYNEQFF.

The chain uses TRBV30 and TRBJ1-5; the D gene is possibly TRBD1 (5 bases). CDR3 length equals 14 residues. Trimming took off 3 bases at V and 7 bases at J, with 16 bases between the two ends. Per germline, CDR1 GTSNPN and CDR2 SVGIG (reference sequence). CDR3 residues: CAWSESGVGQPQHF. CDR3 nucleotides: TGTGCCTGGAGCGAATCGGGGGTAGGCCAGCCCCAGCATTTT.

This chain links TRBV7-2 with TRBJ1-2; D is possibly TRBD1 (6 bases). Deletions cut 4 bases from V and 0 bases from J, with 12 bases between. Germline V CDR1 and CDR2: SGHTA, FQGNSA. This CDR3 comprises 15 residues. CDR3 in DNA: TGTGCCAGCAGCTCAACAGGGTCTTCTAACTATGGCTACACCTTC. It is translated as CASSSTGSSNYGYTF.

V and J are TRBV5-4 and TRBJ1-1, with TRBD1 identical over 7 bases. This CDR3 is 15 amino acids long. V lost 5 bases to trimming and J lost 1 base; unmatched junction nucleotides: 8. The germline V gene has CDR1 SGHNT and CDR2 YYREEE (reference sequence). The CDR3 protein is CASSPKDRPNTEAFF. CDR3 sequence (DNA): TGTGCCAGCAGTCCCAAGGACAGGCCGAACACTGAAGCTTTCTTT.

This chain connects TRBV7-2 to TRBJ2-5; TRBD2 agrees at 14 bases. The CDR3 is made up of 16 amino acids. Germline loops: CDR1 SGHTA, CDR2 FQGNSA. J was trimmed by 5 bases and V by 6 bases; bases with no gene match: 8. CDR3 region: CASSPGLAGGSETQYF. CDR3 nucleotides: TGTGCCAGCAGTCCAGGACTAGCGGGAGGAAGTGAGACCCAGTACTTC.

V and J are TRBV19 and TRBJ2-2; 9 nucleotides agree with TRBD2. Per germline, CDR1 LNHDA and CDR2 SQIVND (reference sequence). The junction had 10 bases not matched to a gene; V was cut back by 4 bases and J by 1 base. This CDR3 contains 18 residues. The CDR3 reads CASSTFPLAGMNTGELFF. In DNA form, the CDR3 reads TGTGCCAGTAGTACTTTTCCCCTAGCGGGGATGAACACCGGGGAGCTGTTTTTT.

This chain links TRBV7-9 with TRBJ2-3; D may be TRBD2 (7 bases). The ends were cut back, 4 bases at V and 3 bases at J, with 14 bases in the middle. The germline V gene has CDR1 SEHNR and CDR2 FQNEAQ (reference sequence). This CDR3 has 15 amino acids. Written as DNA, the CDR3 is TGTGCCAGCAGCTACCGGGGGGCGCCAACAGATACGCAGTATTTT. It is translated as CASSYRGAPTDTQYF. The whole variable domain, remainder taken from reference TRBV7-9 and TRBJ2-3, is DTGVSQNPRHKITKRGQNVTFRCDPISEHNRLYWYRQTLGQGPEFLTYFQNEAQLEKSRLLSDRFSAERPKGSFSTLEIQRTEQGDSAMYLCASSYRGAPTDTQYFGPGTRLTVL.